The present TCR beta chain was sequenced within a study of fetal regulatory T cell absence and autoimmunity. Background on the study: Without clinical diabetes, IPEX patients showed exocrine pancreas autoimmunity.

The survey-level immunoSEQ assay was used. Here immunoSEQ multiplex PCR was the method, and the copy in TCRdb shows in-frame clones only, minus some. The sample records about 95,000 clones, 72% being singletons. This CDR3 has 18 amino acids. Germline CDR1 and CDR2: LGHNA and YNFKEQ. V was clipped by 3 bases and J by 2 bases; unmatched bases: 9. Comments on this clone: Its target is not known.

The study's findings and limits: In IPEX syndrome, oligoclonal enrichment was read as supporting prenatal antigen-driven autoimmunity in the pancreas. Oligoclonal TCR enrichment in pancreas over cord blood reached over 85-fold for some clones.

The sequence was obtained from a male donor with IPEX syndrome. The sequenced sample consisted of pancreas tissue. The chain joins TRBV4-2 to TRBJ2-1; 11 bases are shared with TRBD2. CDR3 residues: CASSHSPGLAATYNEQFF. The CDR3 nucleotides read TGTGCCAGCAGCCACTCTCCGGGACTAGCGGCCACCTACAATGAGCAGTTCTTC.